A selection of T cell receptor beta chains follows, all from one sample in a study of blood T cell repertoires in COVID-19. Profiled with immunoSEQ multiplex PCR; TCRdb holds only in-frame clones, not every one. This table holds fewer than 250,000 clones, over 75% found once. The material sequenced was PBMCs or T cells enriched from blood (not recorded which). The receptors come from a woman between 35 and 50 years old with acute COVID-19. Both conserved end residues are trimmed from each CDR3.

ASSSDSSNQPQH | TRBV19
ATAGGGNEKLF | TRBV25-1
ASSFPGQGAKQY | TRBV28
AWSVASGRAGELF | TRBV30
ASSQGGADTQY | TRBV3-1/TRBV3-2
ASRRDRGDNSPLH | TRBV6-5
ASSLVSGGYNSPLH | TRBV5-8
ASSYRGGTSSYEQY | TRBV19
ASSSGQVLGNTIY | TRBV28
ASSLVGSSYNSPLH | TRBV5-1
ASSAGPENYGYT | TRBV7-3
ASSSSGQGIHGYT | TRBV2
ASSEGKETDGYT | TRBV2
ASSKRQGTGNTIY | TRBV19
ASRQGLGNTIY | TRBV28
ATSRAAGGPMGQF | TRBV15
ASSPSGQPYEQY | TRBV7-9
ASSEVDTDSYEQY | TRBV25-1
ASSATVSGNTIY | TRBV11-2
ATSRDPRGNEKLF | TRBV15
ASTSAGTGNTIY | TRBV28
ASTYPNFGGGNQPQH | TRBV28
ASNLAGREGEQY | TRBV6-5
ASSADLAAYNEQF | TRBV7-2
ASSLATNYGYT | TRBV5-4
SARDNGQY | TRBV20-1